This T cell receptor beta chain was recovered during a study of CD8 T cells in ankylosing spondylitis. Findings of the study overall: CD8+ disease-linked clones were present at relatively low frequencies in blood.

TCRdb independently ran MiXCR on the 5' RACE reads; one entry per CDR3 protein. The data hold approximately 250,000 distinct CDR3 sequences, with 20% to 30% observed a single time. The V gene's germline CDR1 is SGHDT and CDR2 YYEEEE. Trimming cost V 3 bases and J 5 bases, with 11 bases left between them. CDR3 length: 13 residues. In its sample, this clonotype was seen many times. Its antigen remains unknown. Sequencing used blood, either unsorted or a sorted T cell fraction (not recorded which). This sequence was found in a male donor with ankylosing spondylitis or in good health (not recorded which). V usage is TRBV5-6 and J usage is TRBJ1-1, with unresolved D. CDR3 loop: CASSSLGRTEAFF. The CDR3 DNA sequence: TGTGCCAGCAGCTCTCTGGGCCGAACTGAAGCTTTCTTT.